The sample holds a few counts of the clone carrying this TCR beta chain. Antigen unknown. The CDR3 has 16 residues. Germline loops: CDR1 MNHEY, CDR2 SVGAGI. The germline V and J ends were trimmed by 5 bases and 6 bases, with 20 bases remaining between them. This entry comes from a study of post-analysis software for immune sequencing data. Study information: As for disease course, relapsing-remitting, secondary progressive and progressive-relapsing multiple sclerosis were all included. Overall study findings and caveats: Analysis by F measure revealed that same-batch samples clustered strongly together. TRBV segments more frequent in patients than in controls numbered roughly five and included TRBV5-6, TRBV5-1 and TRBV20-1. Multiple sclerosis patients had significantly lower normalized Chao1 diversity than controls.

Presence of unique molecular identifiers characterized the TCR beta cDNA libraries. The source material, roughly 0.85 to 10 million T cells, gave rise to 500,000 or so cDNA molecules. Each CDR3 protein is one row after TCRdb ran MiXCR on the PCR reads. The table records hundreds of thousands of distinct CDR3 sequences, 53% of them present only once. The clonotype comes from a girl aged 5-17 years with multiple sclerosis. Sequenced material: blood. The V and J genes are TRBV6-5 and TRBJ2-1, with D possibly being TRBD1 or TRBD2 (5 bases each). The DNA for the CDR3 is TGTGCCAGCAGTGACCCGACGGAAATGGGACGCAATGAGCAGTTCTTC. Translated: CASSDPTEMGRNEQFF.